One and the same sample provided the 24 T cell receptor beta chains below, sequenced in a study of shared clonotypes between healthy human individuals. Profiled with immunoSEQ multiplex PCR; TCRdb holds only in-frame clones, not every one. The repertoire holds 400,000 to 500,000 clones, with 60% to 85% as singletons. The sample was PBMCs. The source is a woman in her forties in good health. Some clones in this sample may be carry-over from other donors' samples.

The J gene is TRBJ1-2, the V gene TRBV20-1; no definite D call. Looked up from germline, CDR1 is DFQATT and CDR2 is SNEGSKA (reference sequence). CDR3 size: 11 residues. This CDR3 is CSGLSNYGYTF. In DNA, the CDR3 is TGCAGCGGACTCAGCAACTATGGCTACACCTTC.

The V and J genes are TRBV4-3 and TRBJ1-2, with TRBD1 matching 11 bases. The CDR3 contains 15 residues. Trimming cost V 4 bases and J 4 bases; bases outside gene matches: 5. Germline lookup yields CDR1 LGHNA and CDR2 YSLEER. In nucleotides, the CDR3 is TGCGCCAGCAGCCCTCGGACAGGGGGCCTCTATGGCTACACCTTC. It specifies CASSPRTGGLYGYTF.

The gene calls are TRBV11-2 and TRBJ1-2; TRBD1 might be the D (6 bases). V lost 5 bases and J 8 bases, leaving 18 bases between the germline ends. Germline CDR1 and CDR2: SGHAT and FQNNGV. The CDR3 length is 14 residues. The DNA of the CDR3 is TGTGCCAGCAGCCCTATGTGGCAGGGGAGCGGCTACACCTTC. As protein: CASSPMWQGSGYTF. The variable domain in full, completed from reference TRBV11-2 and TRBJ1-2, reads EAGVAQSPRYKIIEKRQSVAFWCNPISGHATLYWYQQILGQGPKLLIQFQNNGVVDDSQLPKDRFSAERLKGVDSTLKIQPAKLEDSAVYLCASSPMWQGSGYTFGSGTRLTVV.

Only a few counts were recorded for this clone. This chain uses TRBV10-3 with TRBJ1-1; the D is unclear. This CDR3 region has 13 residues. V was pared by 7 bases and J by 3 bases, with 12 bases between. Germline V CDR1 and CDR2: ENHRY, SYGVKD. CDR3 DNA: TGTGCCATCACTGCAGAGAGGGACACTGAAGCTTTCTTT. Its protein is CAITAERDTEAFF.

The genes are TRBV5-1 and TRBJ2-7; 10 nucleotides match TRBD2. The CDR3 length is 15 residues. Germline-derived CDR1 and CDR2 are SGHRS and YFSETQ. V was clipped by 5 bases and J by 2 bases; unmatched bases: 7. The CDR3 DNA reads TGCGCCAGCAGGGGCCTAGCGGGAGAAGCCTACGAGCAGTACTTC. Amino acids: CASRGLAGEAYEQYF.

J is TRBJ2-1 and V is TRBV5-1; D may be TRBD2 (5 bases). This CDR3 comprises 11 residues. Germline loops: CDR1 SGHRS, CDR2 YFSETQ. Trimming stripped 5 bases from V and 15 bases from J, with 15 bases between. CDR3 sequence: CASRDLREWFF. The CDR3 coding sequence is TGCGCCAGCAGAGATCTGAGGGAGTGGTTCTTC.

The chain has TRBV9 and TRBJ2-1; TRBD2 aligns across 13 bases. J was trimmed by 9 bases and V by 0 bases; bases with no gene match: 3. Germline CDR1 and CDR2: SGDLS and YYNGEE. The length of the CDR3 is 15 residues. The CDR3 DNA sequence: TGTGCCAGCAGCGTAGATACTAGCGGGAGGGCTGAGCAGTTCTTC. Translation: CASSVDTSGRAEQFF.

The rearrangement joins TRBV4-2 to TRBJ1-1, with D perhaps TRBD1 (5 bases). Trimming stripped 4 bases from V and 5 bases from J, with 17 bases between. Germline V gene sequence: CDR1 LGHNA, CDR2 YNFKEQ. The CDR3 has 15 amino acids. In DNA, the CDR3 is TGTGCCAGCAGCCTCCCGGGGACCGTTGGGACTGAAGCTTTCTTT. It codes for CASSLPGTVGTEAFF.

In regard to this clone: This sequence may be a read error, since a much larger clone differs from it by one base. V and J are TRBV30 and TRBJ1-3, with D tentatively TRBD1 (6 bases). CDR1 and CDR2 (germline): GTSNPN, SVGIG (reference sequence). The CDR3 has 12 residues. CDR3 protein: CTWNRAGNTIYF. CDR3 DNA: TGTACCTGGAACAGGGCTGGAAACACCATATATTTT.

This chain joins TRBV2 and TRBJ1-1, with a tentative D call TRBD1 (5 bases). From germline, CDR1 is SNHLY and CDR2 FYNNEI. The V end lost 7 bases, the J end lost 5 bases, and 14 bases lay between the germline ends. There are 13 residues in the CDR3. The CDR3 region has the DNA TGTGCCAGCAATCTTGCAGGGCCTACTGAAGCTTTCTTT. Amino acid sequence: CASNLAGPTEAFF.

The chain recombines TRBV19 with TRBJ2-2, with TRBD2 identical over 10 bases. Trimming took 4 bases from V and 2 from J; bases not matched to a gene: 7. Germline CDR1 and CDR2: LNHDA and SQIVND (reference sequence). The CDR3 has 17 residues. The CDR3 sequence is CASSRGLATGNTGELFF. Here the CDR3 DNA reads TGTGCCAGTAGTAGGGGACTAGCGACAGGTAACACCGGGGAGCTGTTTTTT.

A few counts support this clone. The V call is TRBV7-8, the J call TRBJ1-2; D possibly corresponds to TRBD1 (5 bases). Germline V gene lookup returns CDR1 SGHVS and CDR2 FQNEAQ. Trimming removed 0 bases from V and 7 bases from J, with 15 bases in between. The CDR3 has 15 amino acids. The CDR3 spells CASSLAFGDGGGYTF. The DNA of the CDR3 is TGTGCCAGCAGCTTAGCATTCGGGGACGGCGGTGGCTACACCTTC.

J is TRBJ2-3 and V is TRBV5-6; D is unresolved. Germline values: CDR1 SGHDT, CDR2 YYEEEE. The CDR3 spans 16 residues. V lost 3 bases, J lost 2 bases, and 16 bases lay in between. Here the CDR3 DNA reads TGTGCCAGCAGCTCCCCCTCCTGGCAGCTCACAGATACGCAGTATTTT. It encodes CASSSPSWQLTDTQYF.

This rearrangement joins TRBV7-3 to TRBJ2-7, with 7 bases that match TRBD2. Trimming took 5 bases from V and 6 from J; bases not matched to a gene: 10. The CDR3 is 14 residues long. Germline V lookup: CDR1 SGHTA, CDR2 FQGTGA. The CDR3 here is CASSKTTGGGEQYF. CDR3 nucleotide sequence: TGTGCCAGCAGCAAAACCACGGGGGGTGGCGAGCAGTACTTC.

In the case of this clone: The same CDR3 can be traced to other DNA sequences in this sample. CDR3 sequence (DNA): TGTGCCAGCAGTTACCAAGGACAGGGAAGCTCCTACGAGCAGTACTTC. Translating it yields CASSYQGQGSSYEQYF. V and J are TRBV6-6 and TRBJ2-7; 8 nucleotides match TRBD1. Trimming removed 2 bases from V and 0 bases from J; junction bases left unmatched: 6. The CDR3 consists of 16 residues. The germline gives CDR1 MNHNY, CDR2 SVGAGI (reference sequence).

The chain joins TRBV7-6 to TRBJ1-1; weak D call: TRBD1 (5 bases). The CDR3 length is 14 residues. Trimming shortened V by 3 bases and J by 4 bases, and 12 bases separated the two germline ends. The germline V gene encodes CDR1 SGHVS and CDR2 FNYEAQ. CDR3 nucleotides: TGTGCCAGCAGCTTCCCCGGGACGGGCACTGAAGCTTTCTTT. This gives the protein CASSFPGTGTEAFF.

The chain recombines TRBV28 with TRBJ2-6; 8 nucleotides match TRBD1. V gave up 2 bases and J gave up 0 bases; unmatched junction bases: 9. Germline V lookup: CDR1 MDHEN, CDR2 SYDVKM. This CDR3 is 19 amino acids long. The CDR3 reads CASSLRRGQGSSGANVLTF. CDR3 in DNA: TGTGCCAGCAGTTTAAGGCGCGGACAGGGTTCCTCTGGGGCCAACGTCCTGACTTTC.

This chain uses TRBV4-1 with TRBJ2-5; 8 positions agree with TRBD1. Trimming at V came to 2 bases and at J to 5 bases, leaving 10 bases not matched to a gene. CDR1 MGHRA and CDR2 YSYEKL come from the germline V gene. This CDR3 spans 16 amino acids. CDR3 protein: CASSQRYQGAEETQYF. CDR3 sequence (DNA): TGCGCCAGCAGCCAAAGATATCAGGGGGCTGAGGAGACCCAGTACTTC.

The chain employs TRBV29-1 and TRBJ2-5; 10 nucleotides line up with TRBD2. The CDR3 has 16 amino acids. The germline V gene has CDR1 SQVTM and CDR2 ANQGSEA. V was clipped by 0 bases and J by 2 bases; unmatched bases: 6. CDR3 DNA: TGCAGCGTTGAAGATGTACTAGCGGGGCTACAAGAGACCCAGTACTTC. It yields the protein CSVEDVLAGLQETQYF.

Worth noting for this clone: A far larger clone is only one base removed, so a read error is likely. The genes are TRBV6-4 and TRBJ2-1; D perhaps matches TRBD1 (6 bases). CDR1 is MRHNA, CDR2 SNTAGT, per germline. CDR3 size: 14 residues. Trimming removed 2 bases at V and 7 bases at J, with 12 bases between. The CDR3 sequence: CASSDGGGENEQFF. The CDR3 nucleotides are TGTGCCAGCAGTGACGGGGGCGGAGAGAATGAGCAGTTCTTC.

The chain couples TRBV7-9 to TRBJ2-3; a weak D match, TRBD2 (5 bases). Germline V gene data show CDR1 as SEHNR and CDR2 as FQNEAQ (reference sequence). Trimming took off 6 bases at V and 2 bases at J, with 18 bases between the two ends. The CDR3 totals 16 residues. The CDR3 is CASRPPAGAPTDTQYF. CDR3 nucleotide sequence: TGTGCCAGCAGACCCCCGGCGGGTGCCCCCACAGATACGCAGTATTTT.

Many counts were recorded for this clone. The chain recombines TRBV28 with TRBJ1-2; D is unclear. This CDR3 contains 13 residues. V lost 7 bases and J lost 8, with 17 bases in between. Germline V gives CDR1 MDHEN, CDR2 SYDVKM. The CDR3 loop reads CASKFSLQGGYTF. The CDR3 DNA sequence: TGTGCCAGCAAGTTTTCCCTCCAAGGGGGCTACACCTTC.

This sequence joins TRBV7-9 and TRBJ2-5; 7 bases line up with TRBD1. V trimming: 2 bases; J trimming: 5 bases; junction bases outside the gene matches: 5. The CDR3 loop spans 14 amino acids. CDR1 is SEHNR and CDR2 is FQNEAQ in the germline V gene (reference sequence). CDR3 loop: CASSLTGVGETQYF. CDR3 bases: TGTGCCAGCAGCTTAACAGGGGTAGGGGAGACCCAGTACTTC.

This clone turned up a few times. The gene calls are TRBV7-3 and TRBJ2-2; 9 positions match TRBD1. CDR3 length: 16 amino acids. The J segment lost 4 bases and the V segment lost 5 bases, leaving 8 bases of the junction unmatched. The germline CDR1 and CDR2 sequences are SGHTA and FQGTGA. Written as DNA, the CDR3 is TGTGCCAGCAGCGCCACAGGGGGCCGGACCACCGGGGAGCTGTTTTTT. Amino acid sequence: CASSATGGRTTGELFF.